These T cell receptor beta chains were read from a single sample in a study of blood T cell repertoires in COVID-19. Profiling relied on immunoSEQ multiplex PCR, and the TCRdb table lists in-frame clones only, not all of them. The profile covers a few hundred thousand clones, with 85% to 90% appearing a single time and roughly 1.1% taken by the ten largest. Sequencing was performed on PBMCs or T cells enriched from blood (not recorded which). All receptors come from a man aged 25 to 40 who had recovered from COVID-19. The CDR3 runs from the conserved cysteine through the conserved F or W. D genes are given only for firm matches. Some rows mark clone size as missing; the rest say once, few, many or name a class of expanded clone.

D gene | J gene | V gene | clone size | CDR3 DNA | CDR3 protein
NA | TRBJ2-7 | TRBV11-2 | NA | TGTGCCAGCCACCTAGTAGGAGAGCAGTACTTC | CASHLVGEQYF
NA | TRBJ2-3 | TRBV11-3 | NA | TGTGCCAGCGGAATGACAGTCACAGATACGCAGTATTTT | CASGMTVTDTQYF
TRBD1 | TRBJ1-2 | TRBV7-9 | NA | TGTGCCAGCAGCCCCGGGACAGCGACCTATGGCTACACCTTC | CASSPGTATYGYTF
NA | TRBJ1-2 | TRBV28 | NA | TGTGCCAGCACCATATCACGGGACTTGCGCTATGGCTACACCTTC | CASTISRDLRYGYTF
TRBD1 | TRBJ1-5 | TRBV7-2 | NA | TGTGCCAGCAGCCAGGGACAGGGTTATAGCAATCAGCCCCAGCATTTT | CASSQGQGYSNQPQHF
NA | TRBJ2-7 | TRBV18 | NA | TGTGCCAGCTCACCACTCGGTGGGGTAATACAGGGTAACGAGCAGTACTTC | CASSPLGGVIQGNEQYF
NA | TRBJ2-7 | TRBV10-3 | NA | TGTGCCATCAGTGATTTCCAGCGGTACACCTACGAGCAGTACTTC | CAISDFQRYTYEQYF
NA | TRBJ2-3 | TRBV30 | NA | TGTGCCTGGAGGAAGACAGGCACAGATACGCAGTATTTT | CAWRKTGTDTQYF
TRBD2 | TRBJ2-7 | TRBV4-2 | NA | TGTGCCAGCAGCCATGGGACTAGCGGAACGTACGAGCAGTACTTC | CASSHGTSGTYEQYF
NA | TRBJ1-2 | TRBV23-1 | NA | TGCGCCAGCAGTCAATCGACAGGCCTCGGCTACACCTTC | CASSQSTGLGYTF
TRBD1 | TRBJ2-7 | TRBV2 | NA | TGTGCCAGCAGCCTAGGGACAGGGGTCTTCTACGAGCAGTACTTC | CASSLGTGVFYEQYF
NA | TRBJ1-1 | TRBV18 | NA | TGTGCCAGCTCCCACGGGACATCTATGAACACTGAAGCTTTCTTT | CASSHGTSMNTEAFF
NA | TRBJ1-1 | TRBV29-1 | NA | TGCAGCGTTGTCGAACTGGGAGACACTGAAGCTTTCTTT | CSVVELGDTEAFF
NA | TRBJ1-1 | TRBV10-3 | few | TGTGCCATCAGTGGTACGAGTTCGGACACTGAAGCTTTCTTT | CAISGTSSDTEAFF
TRBD2 | TRBJ2-7 | TRBV28 | NA | TGTGCCAGCAGCCTAAGCGGGAGGGCCGGCTACGAGCAGTACTTC | CASSLSGRAGYEQYF
TRBD1 | TRBJ1-6 | TRBV30 | NA | TGTGCCTGGAGTTTCGGACAGGGCGGCTCACCCCTCCACTTT | CAWSFGQGGSPLHF
TRBD1 | TRBJ2-5 | TRBV3-1/TRBV3-2 | NA | TGTGCCAGCAGCCAAGTTCATCCCTCGCCCTCACAGGGGGCGAAGGGAGAGACCCAGTACTTC | CASSQVHPSPSQGAKGETQYF
NA | TRBJ1-2 | TRBV4-1 | NA | TGCGCCAGCAACCCACGCTTTGAGGGTGGATATGGCTACACCTTC | CASNPRFEGGYGYTF
NA | TRBJ1-6 | TRBV7-9 | NA | TGTGCCAGCAGCTTAGGACGGACACAGGCTTCACCCCTCCACTTT | CASSLGRTQASPLHF
TRBD2 | TRBJ2-2 | TRBV27 | NA | TGTGCCAGCCGCACTCTAGCGGGAGTCACCGGGGAGCTGTTTTTT | CASRTLAGVTGELFF
TRBD2 | TRBJ2-1 | TRBV7-3 | NA | TGTGCCAGCAGCTTATCGAGCGGGAGTCTTCACAATGAGCAGTTCTTC | CASSLSSGSLHNEQFF
TRBD2 | TRBJ2-7 | TRBV20-1 | NA | TGCAGTGCTAGTCCCGGGACTAGCGGGATCTCCGAGCAGTACTTC | CSASPGTSGISEQYF
TRBD1 | TRBJ2-1 | TRBV9 | NA | TGTGCCAGCAGCGGGGGGGACAGGGAAAAGTTCTTC | CASSGGDREKFF
TRBD2 | TRBJ2-7 | TRBV27 | NA | TGTGCCAGCAGTTTAAAGGCGGGAGGGTCCTACGAGCAGTACTTC | CASSLKAGGSYEQYF
TRBD1 | TRBJ1-3 | TRBV7-6 | NA | TGTGCCAGCAGCCCGCGGACAGGGGCTGGAAACACCATATATTTT | CASSPRTGAGNTIYF
NA | TRBJ2-3 | TRBV5-1 | NA | TGCGCCAGCAGCTTGGCCGCGGGGCCTAGCACAGATACGCAGTATTTT | CASSLAAGPSTDTQYF
TRBD1 | TRBJ2-7 | TRBV3-1/TRBV3-2 | NA | TGTGCCAGCAGCCAAGGACAGGGTGACTACGAGCAGTACTTC | CASSQGQGDYEQYF
NA | TRBJ1-2 | TRBV28 | NA | TGTGCCAGCAGAGACAGTTTCTATGGCTACACCTTC | CASRDSFYGYTF
NA | TRBJ2-1 | TRBV4-1 | NA | TGCGCCAGCAGCGGGACTCACAATAATGAGCAGTTCTTC | CASSGTHNNEQFF
NA | TRBJ2-5 | TRBV7-9 | once | TGTGCCAGCAGCTTAGAAGAGGCAGGGGACCCTCAAGAGACCCAGTACTTC | CASSLEEAGDPQETQYF
TRBD1 | TRBJ2-5 | TRBV5-8 | NA | TGTGCCAGCAGCTTGGGGTGGACAGGGGGTGTAGAGACCCAGTACTTC | CASSLGWTGGVETQYF
NA | TRBJ2-6 | TRBV18 | NA | TGTGCCAGCTCACCCCGGGGGGCAGGGGCCAACGTCCTGACTTTC | CASSPRGAGANVLTF
TRBD1 | TRBJ2-7 | TRBV5-5 | NA | TGTGCCAGCAGCTTGGCTCGTGACAGGGACTACGAGCAGTACTTC | CASSLARDRDYEQYF
TRBD2 | TRBJ2-4 | TRBV15 | NA | TGTGCCACCAGCAAAGGACTAGAGAGTCACATTCAGTACTTC | CATSKGLESHIQYF
NA | TRBJ1-2 | TRBV19 | NA | TGTGCCAGTAGCCCACAGGGCTCTTATGGCTACACCTTC | CASSPQGSYGYTF
NA | TRBJ1-6 | TRBV28 | NA | TGTGCCAGCAGTTCCGCGGATTCACCCCTCCACTTT | CASSSADSPLHF
NA | TRBJ2-5 | TRBV5-4 | NA | TGTGCCAGCAGCTGGGCTCAAGAGACCCAGTACTTC | CASSWAQETQYF
TRBD2 | TRBJ2-7 | TRBV5-1 | NA | TGCGCCAGCAGCTTAACGCGACTAGCGGGGGCGTACGAGCAGTACTTC | CASSLTRLAGAYEQYF
NA | TRBJ2-7 | TRBV13 | NA | TGTGCCAGCAGCCAGCGTTTGAGGGCAGCCTCCTACGAGCAGTACTTC | CASSQRLRAASYEQYF
TRBD1 | TRBJ1-4 | TRBV7-9 | NA | TGTGCCAGCAGCTCCCCTGGGGGACAGACGACTGAAAAACTGTTTTTT | CASSSPGGQTTEKLFF
NA | TRBJ1-5 | TRBV19 | NA | TGTGCCAGTAGTATGCAGCAGGGCGGGGTCCAGCCCCAGCATTTT | CASSMQQGGVQPQHF
TRBD2 | TRBJ2-1 | TRBV11-2 | NA | TGTGCCAGCAGCTATTCGATCGAGCCTAGCGGAGGACTCTACAATGAGCAGTTCTTC | CASSYSIEPSGGLYNEQFF
TRBD1 | TRBJ1-5 | TRBV5-1 | once | TGCGCCAGCAGCATATCTTCAGGGGGCGGTCAGCCCCAGCATTTT | CASSISSGGGQPQHF
TRBD2 | TRBJ2-7 | TRBV10-3 | NA | TGTGCCAGCAAAAGGGAAATAGCGGGAGGGCCTGACGAGCAGTACTTC | CASKREIAGGPDEQYF
TRBD2 | TRBJ2-7 | TRBV6-5 | NA | TGTGCCAGCAATAGGGGACTAGCGGTCCGGGGGCAGTACTTC | CASNRGLAVRGQYF
NA | TRBJ1-2 | TRBV28 | few | TGTGCCAGCAGTTTACCAGGGAATGGCTACACCTTC | CASSLPGNGYTF
NA | TRBJ2-1 | TRBV29-1 | NA | TGCAGCGTTCCCGTCGGCAATGAGCAGTTCTTC | CSVPVGNEQFF
NA | TRBJ2-2 | TRBV12-5 | NA | TGTGCCGAGGGCGGGGGCGGCACCGGGGAGCTGTTTTTT | CAEGGGGTGELFF
NA | TRBJ1-4 | TRBV7-9 | NA | TGTGCCAGCAGCTTAGGGCAGTCAACTAATGAAAAACTGTTTTTT | CASSLGQSTNEKLFF
NA | TRBJ2-2 | TRBV19 | NA | TGTGCCAGTAGTATATTGACAGGGAACACCGGGGAGCTGTTTTTT | CASSILTGNTGELFF
NA | TRBJ2-7 | TRBV6-2/TRBV6-3 | NA | TGTGCCAGCAGTTTCTTCCTCGGGAGCTCCTACGAGCAGTACTTC | CASSFFLGSSYEQYF
NA | TRBJ1-4 | TRBV7-9 | NA | TGTGCCAGCAGCTCCCGGGGGGGTGATGAAAAACTGTTTTTT | CASSSRGGDEKLFF
TRBD2 | TRBJ2-7 | TRBV5-1 | NA | TGCGCCAGCAGCTTGGTTCTAGCGGGAGTCGGGGAGCAGTACTTC | CASSLVLAGVGEQYF
TRBD2 | TRBJ2-1 | TRBV6-1 | NA | TGTGCCAGCAGTGAATCGGCTAGCGGGATCGGTGAGCAGTTCTTC | CASSESASGIGEQFF
NA | TRBJ1-6 | TRBV7-3 | NA | TGTGCCAGCAGCTTAACGGGAGAGGGTTCACCCCTCCACTTT | CASSLTGEGSPLHF
TRBD2 | TRBJ2-3 | TRBV27 | few | TGTGCCAGTACCGGGACTAGCGGGCTGAGGGATACGCAGTATTTT | CASTGTSGLRDTQYF
NA | TRBJ2-5 | TRBV27 | NA | TGTGCCAGCCGTAGAGCGGGCTTCCAAGAGACCCAGTACTTC | CASRRAGFQETQYF